Listed below are T cell receptor beta chains from one sample, sequenced in a study of response to subunit inactivated influenza vaccine. TCRdb fed the RT-PCR reads into MiXCR, producing one record per CDR3 protein. The sample holds roughly 170,000 distinct CDR3 sequences; around 8.8% are singletons and the top ten take roughly 11%. This sample comprised non-naive T cells sorted from PBMCs, obtained on the day of vaccination. These receptors were collected from a man between 45 and 60 years old who received an inactivated influenza vaccine. The CDR3 runs from the conserved cysteine through the conserved F or W. D genes are given only for firm matches. Not every row has a clone size; where given, it reads once, few, many or a size class.

CDR3nt	CDR3aa	j_gene	d_gene	abundance	v_gene	len
TGTGCCAGCAGCCAACGGACTAGCGGGAGGGAGACCCAGTACTTC	CASSQRTSGRETQYF	TRBJ2-5	TRBD2	many	TRBV3-1	15
TGTGCCAGCAGCCAGAACAGGGGACAATACGAAAAACTGTTTTTT	CASSQNRGQYEKLFF	TRBJ1-4	TRBD1	few	TRBV2	15
TGTGCCAGCAGTCCCGACGGACAGGGCGCCTACAATGAGCAGTTCTTC	CASSPDGQGAYNEQFF	TRBJ2-1	TRBD1	many	TRBV12-3/TRBV12-4	16
TGTGCCAGCAGCTTGGCGGGCAGCAATACCTACGAGCAGTACTTC	CASSLAGSNTYEQYF	TRBJ2-7	.	few	TRBV5-5	15
TGTGCCAGCAGCCAGGGCCGGGGTGAAAAACTGTTTTTT	CASSQGRGEKLFF	TRBJ1-4	.	many	TRBV14	13
TGTGCCAGCAGCCGGGACACCAGAGGATGGGATACGCAGTATTTT	CASSRDTRGWDTQYF	TRBJ2-3	.	.	TRBV7-2	15
TGTGCCAGCTCCTTGGGGGAAGATGAGCAGTTCTTC	CASSLGEDEQFF	TRBJ2-1	.	few	TRBV18	12
TGTGCCACCAGCAGAGATTGGACCGAGCAGTACTTC	CATSRDWTEQYF	TRBJ2-7	.	few	TRBV15	12
TGTGCCACCAGCAGAGATGGTTCGGGAGGGCCAAAAGATACGCAGTATTTT	CATSRDGSGGPKDTQYF	TRBJ2-3	TRBD2	.	TRBV15	17
TGTGCCAGCAGTTACGAAACCGGGACAGGACGCGGAAATTCACCCCTCCACTTT	CASSYETGTGRGNSPLHF	TRBJ1-6	TRBD1	.	TRBV6-2/TRBV6-3	18
TGCGCCAGCAGCCGCGGCGGGCCGGTTTTCGCTGAAGCTTTCTTT	CASSRGGPVFAEAFF	TRBJ1-1	.	.	TRBV4-3	15
TGCGCCAGCAGCCAAACGCCTGGGTGGACAGGGGGAAATGAAAAACTGTTTTTT	CASSQTPGWTGGNEKLFF	TRBJ1-4	TRBD1	many	TRBV4-3	18
TGTGCCAGCAGCCGCGGGACAAATTGGCAAGCTTTCTTT	CASSRGTNWQAFF	TRBJ1-1	.	few	TRBV6-1	13
TGCAGTGTCCCGACTAGCGGGAGCTATACGCAGTATTTT	CSVPTSGSYTQYF	TRBJ2-3	TRBD2	.	TRBV20-1	13
TGTGCCAGCAATGACGGACAGGGCAGAAGCACCATATATTTT	CASNDGQGRSTIYF	TRBJ1-3	TRBD1	.	TRBV28	14
TGCGCCAGCAGCCAAGACACCGGGACGTCAACCTACGAGCAGTACTTC	CASSQDTGTSTYEQYF	TRBJ2-7	.	many	TRBV4-3	16
TGTGCCAGCAGAAGACCGGGACAGCCTCATAATTCACCCCTCCACTTT	CASRRPGQPHNSPLHF	TRBJ1-6	TRBD1	many	TRBV6-5	16
TGTGCCAGCAGCCGCCGGACTCATGGGGAAGATACGCAGTATTTT	CASSRRTHGEDTQYF	TRBJ2-3	.	few	TRBV11-2	15
TGCAGTGCTACTAGCGTTAGCACAGATACGCAGTATTTT	CSATSVSTDTQYF	TRBJ2-3	.	many	TRBV20-1	13
TGTGCCAGCAGTGAATATGGAAACACCATATATTTT	CASSEYGNTIYF	TRBJ1-3	.	few	TRBV2	12
TGCGCCAGCAGCTTGGGGTTGACACCAAACACTGAAGCTTTCTTT	CASSLGLTPNTEAFF	TRBJ1-1	.	many	TRBV5-1	15
TGTGCCAGCAGTACCATCACCGGGGAGCTGTTTTTT	CASSTITGELFF	TRBJ2-2	.	few	TRBV6-5	12
TGTGCCAGCAGCCGATCCGGGACTAGCACCGGGGAGCTGTTTTTT	CASSRSGTSTGELFF	TRBJ2-2	TRBD2	few	TRBV9	15
TGTGCCAGCAGCTCAGATAGCGGGAGGGGGAATTACGAGCAGTACTTC	CASSSDSGRGNYEQYF	TRBJ2-7	TRBD2	.	TRBV7-9	16
TGCGCCAGCAGCCGTCTTGGTGGGCGGGAGGGCTACAATGAGCAGTTCTTC	CASSRLGGREGYNEQFF	TRBJ2-1	TRBD2	few	TRBV5-1	17
TGCAGTGCTAGAGATGGGGGCCGTGAGCAGTTCTTC	CSARDGGREQFF	TRBJ2-1	.	.	TRBV20-1	12
TGCGCCAGCAGCTTGGATCCCCGACTTGGCGATGGCTACACCTTC	CASSLDPRLGDGYTF	TRBJ1-2	.	many	TRBV5-1	15
TGTGCCAGCAGGAGAGGGACAGGCTCATCTGGCTACACCTTC	CASRRGTGSSGYTF	TRBJ1-2	TRBD1	many	TRBV27	14
TGTGCCAGCCGGCACACCTACGGGAGTCCAGATACGCAGTATTTT	CASRHTYGSPDTQYF	TRBJ2-3	.	few	TRBV7-9	15
TGTGCCAGCAGTTTATCTGCCTTCAAAAACATTCAGTACTTC	CASSLSAFKNIQYF	TRBJ2-4	.	.	TRBV27	14
TGTGCCAGCAGCTCCCTCGGCAGGGAATCAAGTCAGCCCCAGCATTTT	CASSSLGRESSQPQHF	TRBJ1-5	.	many	TRBV7-2	16
TGTGCCAGCAAGGACAGGGTCAATTCACCCCTCCACTTT	CASKDRVNSPLHF	TRBJ1-6	TRBD1	.	TRBV6-7	13